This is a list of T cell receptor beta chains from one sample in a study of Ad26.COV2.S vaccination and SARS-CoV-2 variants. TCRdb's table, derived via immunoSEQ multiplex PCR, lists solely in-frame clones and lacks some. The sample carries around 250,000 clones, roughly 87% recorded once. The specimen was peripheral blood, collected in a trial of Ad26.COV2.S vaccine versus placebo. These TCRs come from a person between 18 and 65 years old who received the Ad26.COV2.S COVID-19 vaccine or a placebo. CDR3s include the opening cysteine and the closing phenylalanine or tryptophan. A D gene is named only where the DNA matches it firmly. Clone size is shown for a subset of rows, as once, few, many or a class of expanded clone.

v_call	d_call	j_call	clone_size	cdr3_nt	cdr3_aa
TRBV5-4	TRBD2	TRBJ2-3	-	TGTGCCAGCAGCTTGGCTAGCGGGGAATTTTCAGATACGCAGTATTTT	CASSLASGEFSDTQYF
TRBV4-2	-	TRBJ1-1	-	TGTGCCAGCAGTCAAAGTATGGGAAAGATCGAAGCTTTCTTT	CASSQSMGKIEAFF
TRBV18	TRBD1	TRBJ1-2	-	TGTGCCAGCTCCCCCCGGACAGGAAACTATGGCTACACCTTC	CASSPRTGNYGYTF
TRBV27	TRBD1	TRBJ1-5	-	TGTGCCAGCAGTCCGACAGGGGGGAAGACTCAGCCCCAGCATTTT	CASSPTGGKTQPQHF
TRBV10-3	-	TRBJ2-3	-	TGTGCCATCAGTGAGTCTTGGATAGGAACTAGCACAGATACGCAGTATTTT	CAISESWIGTSTDTQYF
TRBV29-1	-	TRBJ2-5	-	TGCAGCGTTGGGACTGCAGGAGAGACCCAGTACTTC	CSVGTAGETQYF
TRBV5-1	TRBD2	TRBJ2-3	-	TGCGCCAGCAGTACCAGCGGGAGCCAAGATACGCAGTATTTT	CASSTSGSQDTQYF
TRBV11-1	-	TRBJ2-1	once	TGTGCCAGCAGCTTAGGTGGCTCCTACAATGAGCAGTTCTTC	CASSLGGSYNEQFF
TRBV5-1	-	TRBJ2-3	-	TGCGCCAGCTGGGGACTGTATACAGATACGCAGTATTTT	CASWGLYTDTQYF
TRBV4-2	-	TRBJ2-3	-	TGTGCCAGCAGCCAAGATTACGCCAGTTCAGATACGCAGTATTTT	CASSQDYASSDTQYF
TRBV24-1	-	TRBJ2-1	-	TGTGCCACCCCTTCCGCGGGCCCGGTTCTGAGCAATGAGCAGTTCTTC	CATPSAGPVLSNEQFF
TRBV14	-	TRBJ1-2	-	TGTGCCAGCAGCCAAACGGGTTCGAGGGCCTATGGCTACACCTTC	CASSQTGSRAYGYTF
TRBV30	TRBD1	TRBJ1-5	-	TGTGCCTGGAGTCCACAGGGGAATCAGCCCCAGCATTTT	CAWSPQGNQPQHF
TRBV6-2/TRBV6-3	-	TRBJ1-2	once	TGTGCCAGCAGTAAGACCGCTACCTATGGCTACACCTTC	CASSKTATYGYTF
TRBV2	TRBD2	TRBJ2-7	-	TGTGCCAGTTCTAGCGGGGTTGGAAACGAGCAGTACTTC	CASSSGVGNEQYF
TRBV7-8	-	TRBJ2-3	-	TGTGCCAGCAGCTCTATTACTGGGCTTCGGTATTTT	CASSSITGLRYF
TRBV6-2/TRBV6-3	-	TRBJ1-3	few	TGTGCCAGCAGCGACCCTCCGGGATGGAACACCATATATTTT	CASSDPPGWNTIYF
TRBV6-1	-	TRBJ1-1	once	TGTGCCAGCAGTGAAATGCAGGGGCGGATTGAAGCTTTCTTT	CASSEMQGRIEAFF
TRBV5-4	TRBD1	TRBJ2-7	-	TGTGCCAGCAGCTACGACCGACAGGGGGCGCAGGGAAGCGAGCAGTACTTC	CASSYDRQGAQGSEQYF
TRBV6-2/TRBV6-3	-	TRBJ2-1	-	TGTGCCAGCAGTTATGGTGGGCTCAACAATGAGCAGTTCTTC	CASSYGGLNNEQFF
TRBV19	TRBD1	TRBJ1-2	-	TGTGCCAGTAGTATACGACAGGGGCATAACTATGGCTACACCTTC	CASSIRQGHNYGYTF
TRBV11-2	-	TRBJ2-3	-	TGTGCCAGCAGCTTAGATCCCTATGGCCTCACAGATACGCAGTATTTT	CASSLDPYGLTDTQYF
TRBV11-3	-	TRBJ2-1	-	TGTGCCAGCAGCGCCTCAGGGTTGGGGGAGCAGTTCTTC	CASSASGLGEQFF
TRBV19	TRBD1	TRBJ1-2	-	TGTGCCAGTAGTATGACAGGGACTAACTATGGCTACACCTTC	CASSMTGTNYGYTF
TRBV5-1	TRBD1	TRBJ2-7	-	TGCGCCAGCACCCAGGCGGCCGGGACAGGCACCTACGAGCAGTACTTC	CASTQAAGTGTYEQYF
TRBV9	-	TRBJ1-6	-	TGTGCCAGCAGCGACCCCCCCGGGACGGACTATAATTCACCCCTCCACTTT	CASSDPPGTDYNSPLHF
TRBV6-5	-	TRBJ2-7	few	TGTGCCAGCAGCGCCGAGGTGGGGTGGGAGCAGTACTTC	CASSAEVGWEQYF
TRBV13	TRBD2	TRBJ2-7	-	TGTGCCAGCAGCGGCCGAAACGGACTAGCGGGGTTCTACGAGCAGTACTTC	CASSGRNGLAGFYEQYF